The clone carrying this TCR beta chain was picked up a small number of times. Its antigen is unidentified. Sample time point: newly diagnosed GD, antithyroid drugs for less than 3 months. From PBMCs, RNA was extracted and then used to make the TCR library. The patients were drawn from one endocrinology department in Xi'an, China. According to the study, TCR beta libraries were built with iRepertoire HTBI primers and CDR3-region Arm-PCR. TCRdb fed the multiplex PCR reads into MiXCR, producing one record per CDR3 protein. The sample carries hundreds of thousands of distinct CDR3 sequences, roughly a sixth recorded once. These data belong to a study of regulatory T cells in long-lasting Graves disease. Study context: Graves' patients, diagnosed recently, had received antithyroid drugs under 3 months. Study-level findings and limits: Persistent cases of Graves' showed reduced TCR diversity relative to newly diagnosed patients.

V shed 6 bases and J shed 0 bases, with 14 bases lying between them. The CDR3 spans 15 residues. Germline CDR1 and CDR2: SGHDT and YYEEEE. The chain joins TRBV5-6 to TRBJ2-3; D may be TRBD1 or TRBD2 (5 bases each). This TCR was sampled from a female donor with Graves disease. The sequenced sample was peripheral blood mononuclear cells (PBMCs), obtained at new diagnosis, from a patient treated with antithyroid drugs. This chain's CDR3 is CASTYGTTSTDTQYF. The CDR3 coding sequence is TGTGCCAGCACCTACGGGACCACTAGCACAGATACGCAGTATTTT.